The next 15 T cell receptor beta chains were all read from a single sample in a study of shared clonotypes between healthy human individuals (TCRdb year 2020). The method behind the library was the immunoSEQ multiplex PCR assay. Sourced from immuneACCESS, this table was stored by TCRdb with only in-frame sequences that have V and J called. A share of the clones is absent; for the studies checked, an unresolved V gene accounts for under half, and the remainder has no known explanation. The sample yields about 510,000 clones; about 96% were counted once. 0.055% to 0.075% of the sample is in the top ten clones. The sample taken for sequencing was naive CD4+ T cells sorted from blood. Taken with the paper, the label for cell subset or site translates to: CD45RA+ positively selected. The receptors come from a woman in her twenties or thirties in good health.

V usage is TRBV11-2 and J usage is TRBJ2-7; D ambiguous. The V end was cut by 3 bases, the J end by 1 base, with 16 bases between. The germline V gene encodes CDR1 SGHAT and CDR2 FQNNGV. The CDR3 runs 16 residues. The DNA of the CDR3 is TGTGCCAGCAGCTTCTTGGGATATGGTTATTCCTACGAGCAGTACTTC. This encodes CASSFLGYGYSYEQYF.

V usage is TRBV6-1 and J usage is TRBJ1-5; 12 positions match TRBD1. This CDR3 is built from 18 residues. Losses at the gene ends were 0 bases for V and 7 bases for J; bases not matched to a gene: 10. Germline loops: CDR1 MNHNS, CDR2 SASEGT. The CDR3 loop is CASSEANRDRGRRQPQHF. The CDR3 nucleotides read TGTGCCAGCAGTGAAGCTAACCGGGACAGGGGGCGGAGGCAGCCCCAGCATTTT.

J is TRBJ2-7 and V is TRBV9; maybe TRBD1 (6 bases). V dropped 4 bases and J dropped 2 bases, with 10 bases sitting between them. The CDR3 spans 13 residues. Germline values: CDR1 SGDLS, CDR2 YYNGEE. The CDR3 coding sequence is TGTGCCAGCAGCCAGGGACAAGCCTACGAGCAGTACTTC. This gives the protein CASSQGQAYEQYF.

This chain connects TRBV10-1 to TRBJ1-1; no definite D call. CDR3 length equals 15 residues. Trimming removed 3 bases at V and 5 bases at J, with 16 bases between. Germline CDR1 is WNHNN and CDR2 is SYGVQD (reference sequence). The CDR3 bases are TGCGCCAGCAGTGAAGCTTCGGGTGCGCGGACTGAAGCTTTCTTT. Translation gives CASSEASGARTEAFF.

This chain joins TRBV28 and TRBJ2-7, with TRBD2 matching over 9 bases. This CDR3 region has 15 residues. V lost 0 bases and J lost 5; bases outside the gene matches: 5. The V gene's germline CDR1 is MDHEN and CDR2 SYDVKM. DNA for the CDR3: TGTGCCAGCAGTTTATGGGGCGGGAGGGCCAACGAGCAGTACTTC. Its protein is CASSLWGGRANEQYF.

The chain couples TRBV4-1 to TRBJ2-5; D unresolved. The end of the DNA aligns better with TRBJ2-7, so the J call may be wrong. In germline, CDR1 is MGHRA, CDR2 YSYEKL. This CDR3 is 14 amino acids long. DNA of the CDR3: TGCGCCAGCAGCCAAGTTCCTACCTCCTACGAGCAGTACTTC. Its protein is CASSQVPTSYEQYF.

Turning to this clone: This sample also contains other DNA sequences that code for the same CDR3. The CDR3 here is CASSLPRNTEAFF. CDR3 bases: TGTGCCAGCAGTTTACCCCGGAACACTGAAGCTTTCTTT. The J gene is TRBJ1-1, the V gene TRBV28; D call uncertain. Germline values: CDR1 MDHEN, CDR2 SYDVKM. Trimming took 2 bases from V and 1 from J, leaving 5 bases between them. CDR3 length equals 13 residues.

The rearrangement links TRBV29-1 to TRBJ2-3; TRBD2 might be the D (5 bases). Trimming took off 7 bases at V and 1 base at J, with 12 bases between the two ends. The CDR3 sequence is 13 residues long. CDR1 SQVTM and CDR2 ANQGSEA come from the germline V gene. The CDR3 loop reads CSAVGDGTDTQYF. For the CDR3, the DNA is TGCAGCGCCGTGGGAGACGGCACAGATACGCAGTATTTT.

This CDR3 reads CASSSRTGGYEQYF. As DNA, the CDR3 is TGTGCCAGCAGTTCCCGGACAGGGGGATACGAGCAGTACTTC. The rearrangement joins TRBV6-5 to TRBJ2-7; 10 bases agree with TRBD1. CDR1 is MNHEY, CDR2 SVGAGI, per germline. After removal of 4 bases from V and 4 bases from J, the junction contained 4 bases not matched to a gene. This CDR3 is 14 amino acids long.

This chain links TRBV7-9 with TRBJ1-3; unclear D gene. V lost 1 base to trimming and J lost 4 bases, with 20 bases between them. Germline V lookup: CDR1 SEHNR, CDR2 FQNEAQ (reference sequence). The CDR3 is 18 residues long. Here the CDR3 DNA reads TGTGCCAGCAGCTTAGAGGCACACTCCAGAGTAAAAGGAAACACCATATATTTT. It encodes CASSLEAHSRVKGNTIYF.

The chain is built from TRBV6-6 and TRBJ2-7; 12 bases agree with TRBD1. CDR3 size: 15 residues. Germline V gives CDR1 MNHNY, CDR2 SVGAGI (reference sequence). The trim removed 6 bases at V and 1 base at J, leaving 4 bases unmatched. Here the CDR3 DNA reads TGTGCCAGCAGGGAGGGACAGGGGGCATCCTACGAGCAGTACTTC. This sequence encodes CASREGQGASYEQYF.

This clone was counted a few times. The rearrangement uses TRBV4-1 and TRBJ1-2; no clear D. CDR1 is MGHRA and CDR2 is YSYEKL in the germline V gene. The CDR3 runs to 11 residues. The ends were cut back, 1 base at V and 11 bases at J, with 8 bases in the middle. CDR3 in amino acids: CASSQGGPYTF. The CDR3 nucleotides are TGCGCCAGCAGCCAAGGTGGGCCGTACACCTTC.

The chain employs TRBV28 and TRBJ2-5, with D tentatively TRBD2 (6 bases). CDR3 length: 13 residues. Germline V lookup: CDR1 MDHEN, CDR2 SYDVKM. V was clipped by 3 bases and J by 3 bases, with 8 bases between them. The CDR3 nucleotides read TGTGCCAGCAGTTTCGGGAGAGAAGAGACCCAGTACTTC. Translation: CASSFGREETQYF.

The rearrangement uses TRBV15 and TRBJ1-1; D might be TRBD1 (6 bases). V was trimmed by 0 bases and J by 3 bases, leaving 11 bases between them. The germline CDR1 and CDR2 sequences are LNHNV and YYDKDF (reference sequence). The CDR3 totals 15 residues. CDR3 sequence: CATSRDWQGYTEAFF. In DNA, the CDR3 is TGTGCCACCAGCAGAGATTGGCAGGGGTACACTGAAGCTTTCTTT.

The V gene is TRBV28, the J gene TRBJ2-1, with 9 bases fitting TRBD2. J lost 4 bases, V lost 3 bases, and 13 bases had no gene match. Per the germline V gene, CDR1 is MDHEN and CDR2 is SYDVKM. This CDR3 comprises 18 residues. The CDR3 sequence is CASSFLSPGLAKYNEQFF. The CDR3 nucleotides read TGTGCCAGCAGTTTCCTCTCTCCGGGACTAGCTAAATACAATGAGCAGTTCTTC. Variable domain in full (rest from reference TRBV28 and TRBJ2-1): DVKVTQSSRYLVKRTGEKVFLECVQDMDHENMFWYRQDPGLGLRLIYFSYDVKMKEKGDIPEGYSVSREKKERFSLILESASTNQTSMYLCASSFLSPGLAKYNEQFFGPGTRLTVL.